The 24 T cell receptor beta chains below were found in one sample sequenced in a study of T cell repertoires in ileal Crohn's disease (dated by TCRdb to between 2018 and 2021). To prepare the library, the immunoSEQ multiplex PCR assay was applied. The immuneACCESS repertoire file appears here via TCRdb, limited to in-frame rearrangements. These files lack a portion of the clones; in checked studies, under half of the deficit traces to unresolved V genes, and the cause of the others is not known. The sample includes under 2,000 clones, with roughly 90% observed a single time. The ten largest clones represent 15% to 20% of the sample. This specimen's time point label, per the study, means: inflamed ileum from the surgical specimen. The specimen was ileal tissue. The receptors here all came from an adult with Crohn's disease.

The rearrangement joins TRBV6-1 to TRBJ1-5; no definite D call. V dropped 1 base and J dropped 3 bases, with 13 bases sitting between them. CDR1 is MNHNS, CDR2 SASEGT, per germline. This CDR3 has 16 amino acids. This CDR3 is CASSEVAFSFNQPQHF. DNA of the CDR3: TGTGCCAGCAGTGAAGTGGCCTTTAGTTTCAATCAGCCCCAGCATTTT.

The rearrangement joins TRBV11-2 to TRBJ1-4, with 9 bases aligning to TRBD1. CDR1 and CDR2 from the germline V gene are SGHAT and FQNNGV. The CDR3 is 14 residues long. V trimming: 6 bases; J trimming: 8 bases; junction bases outside the gene matches: 7. CDR3 nucleotides: TGTGCCAGCAGTATTGGGACAGGGAAAGAAAAACTGTTTTTT. This codes for CASSIGTGKEKLFF.

This chain connects TRBV18 to TRBJ2-7; D is possibly TRBD1 (6 bases). Trimming removed 5 bases from V and 3 bases from J, with 8 bases in between. CDR1 and CDR2 from the germline V gene are KGHSH and LQKENI. The CDR3 totals 12 residues. CDR3 loop: CASSRDNYEQYF. The CDR3 region has the DNA TGTGCCAGCTCAAGGGACAACTACGAGCAGTACTTC.

The chain employs TRBV6-1 and TRBJ2-3; perhaps TRBD2 as D (5 bases). Germline loops: CDR1 MNHNS, CDR2 SASEGT. CDR3 length equals 14 residues. V was shortened by 1 base and J by 4 bases, with 9 bases between the two germline ends. CDR3 protein: CASSEGLASDTQYF. The CDR3 DNA sequence: TGTGCCAGCAGTGAAGGGCTAGCTTCAGATACGCAGTATTTT.

This clone was seen a handful of times. The V and J genes are TRBV11-2 and TRBJ2-5; D tentatively fits TRBD1 or TRBD2 (5 bases each). V dropped 5 bases and J dropped 11 bases, with 18 bases sitting between them. The CDR3 spans 13 residues. Germline V gives CDR1 SGHAT, CDR2 FQNNGV. The CDR3 region has the DNA TGTGCCAGCAGCAGGGACCAACACCGGGGACAGTACTTC. Translated: CASSRDQHRGQYF.

The J gene is TRBJ2-5, the V gene TRBV7-9; tentative D call: TRBD2 (6 bases). The CDR3 totals 16 residues. V lost 5 bases, J lost 3 bases, and 19 bases lay in between. CDR1 SEHNR and CDR2 FQNEAQ come from the germline V gene (reference sequence). CDR3 coding DNA: TGTGCCAGCAGCCCCGGGGGACGCAGCGCGGAAGAGACCCAGTACTTC. Translation gives CASSPGGRSAEETQYF.

V usage is TRBV28 and J usage is TRBJ1-1; TRBD1 agrees at 7 bases. Trimming cost V 6 bases and J 3 bases; bases outside gene matches: 4. Germline V lookup: CDR1 MDHEN, CDR2 SYDVKM. The CDR3 runs to 13 residues. The CDR3 protein is CASSPGQDTEAFF. The CDR3 bases are TGTGCCAGCAGCCCAGGACAGGACACTGAAGCTTTCTTT. The whole variable domain, remainder taken from reference TRBV28 and TRBJ1-1, is DVKVTQSSRYLVKRTGEKVFLECVQDMDHENMFWYRQDPGLGLRLIYFSYDVKMKEKGDIPEGYSVSREKKERFSLILESASTNQTSMYLCASSPGQDTEAFFGQGTRLTVV.

The chain joins TRBV11-2 to TRBJ2-5; D may be TRBD2 (5 bases). V lost 4 bases, J lost 5 bases, and 11 bases lay in between. The germline gives CDR1 SGHAT, CDR2 FQNNGV. The CDR3 sequence is 13 residues long. In nucleotides, the CDR3 is TGTGCCAGCAGCTGGGTTGAGGGCGAGACCCAGTACTTC. It yields the protein CASSWVEGETQYF.

J is TRBJ2-2 and V is TRBV6-5; TRBD1 matches at 10 bases. In germline, CDR1 is MNHEY, CDR2 SVGAGI. V lost 6 bases, J lost 9 bases, and 7 bases stayed unmatched. This CDR3 region has 14 residues. CDR3 nucleotide sequence: TGTGCCAGCAGCCAAGGGACAGGGGTTAGGGAGCTGTTTTTT. This encodes CASSQGTGVRELFF.

The rearrangement joins TRBV5-1 to TRBJ1-1; tentatively, D is TRBD1 (5 bases). The CDR3 sequence is 11 residues long. The germline V and J ends were trimmed by 4 bases and 6 bases, with 7 bases remaining between them. Germline V CDR1 and CDR2: SGHRS, YFSETQ. The chain's CDR3 is CASSRGAEAFF. As DNA, the CDR3 is TGCGCCAGCAGCCGGGGGGCTGAAGCTTTCTTT.

The rearrangement uses TRBV10-3 and TRBJ2-7, with TRBD1 matching over 9 bases. V lost 6 bases, J lost 7 bases, and 10 bases stayed unmatched. The germline V gene encodes CDR1 ENHRY and CDR2 SYGVKD. The CDR3 loop spans 14 amino acids. The CDR3 nucleotides read TGTGCCATCAGCCCCGGGACAGGGTTGAAGGAGCAGTACTTC. Translating gives CAISPGTGLKEQYF.

The chain joins TRBV6-1 to TRBJ2-2; D call uncertain. The germline gives CDR1 MNHNS, CDR2 SASEGT. Between the trimmed V and J ends, which lost 11 bases and 1 base, there was a span of 11 bases. The CDR3 runs to 13 residues. As DNA, the CDR3 is TGTGCCGGACGGACGGAGAACACCGGGGAGCTGTTTTTT. Translated, it gives CAGRTENTGELFF.

The CDR3 here is CASSHPGGTSTDTQYF. CDR3 DNA: TGTGCCAGCAGCCACCCAGGCGGGACTAGCACAGATACGCAGTATTTT. The chain joins TRBV11-2 to TRBJ2-3; D might be TRBD2 (6 bases). The CDR3 has 16 residues. Germline V gene data show CDR1 as SGHAT and CDR2 as FQNNGV. Trimming removed 5 bases from V and 0 bases from J, with 15 bases in between. Full variable domain (rest looked up from reference TRBV11-2 and TRBJ2-3): EAGVAQSPRYKIIEKRQSVAFWCNPISGHATLYWYQQILGQGPKLLIQFQNNGVVDDSQLPKDRFSAERLKGVDSTLKIQPAKLEDSAVYLCASSHPGGTSTDTQYFGPGTRLTVL.

This chain connects TRBV5-1 to TRBJ2-2; D is ambiguous. This CDR3 is built from 16 residues. V lost 0 bases and J 0 bases, leaving 9 bases between the germline ends. CDR1 is SGHRS, CDR2 YFSETQ, per germline. Here the CDR3 DNA reads TGCGCCAGCAGCTTGGGCACGGCCACGAACACCGGGGAGCTGTTTTTT. It encodes CASSLGTATNTGELFF.

V is TRBV21-1 and J is TRBJ1-2. TRBV21-1 is shown as a pseudogene. This CDR3 is built from 12 residues. The CDR3 nucleotides are TGTGCCAGCAGCAACCCGCGAGGCCGCTACACCTTC. Its protein is CASSNPRGRYTF.

The rearrangement links TRBV7-6 to TRBJ2-3; TRBD2 agrees at 11 bases. With V trimmed by 6 bases and J by 11 bases, 13 bases remained unmatched. This CDR3 region has 15 residues. Germline-derived CDR1 and CDR2 are SGHVS and FNYEAQ. This chain's CDR3 is CASSHTQGLAAGQYF. DNA of the CDR3: TGTGCCAGCAGTCACACGCAGGGACTAGCGGCAGGGCAGTATTTT.

The chain couples TRBV6-4 to TRBJ2-1; D might be TRBD1 or TRBD2, each matching 7 bases. CDR3 length: 14 residues. CDR1 and CDR2 (germline): MRHNA, SNTAGT. With 4 bases removed from V and 7 bases from J, the gap between germline ends came to 14 bases. The CDR3 is CASSAQGGENEQFF. The CDR3 nucleotides are TGTGCCAGCAGTGCCCAGGGGGGGGAAAATGAGCAGTTCTTC.

The chain uses TRBV10-3 and TRBJ2-7, with TRBD1 matching 9 bases. The junction had 4 bases not matched to a gene; V was cut back by 8 bases and J by 2 bases. CDR1 ENHRY and CDR2 SYGVKD come from the germline V gene. This CDR3 has 13 amino acids. The CDR3 sequence is CAIGHRGPYEQYF. CDR3 DNA: TGTGCCATCGGCCACAGGGGGCCCTACGAGCAGTACTTC.

V gene TRBV28 combines with J gene TRBJ1-2; the match to TRBD1 covers 7 bases. The CDR3 is 16 amino acids. With V trimmed by 1 base and J by 4 bases, 9 bases remained unmatched. Per the germline V gene, CDR1 is MDHEN and CDR2 is SYDVKM. CDR3 protein: CASSLSPEGGLYGYTF. CDR3 bases: TGTGCCAGCAGTTTATCTCCCGAAGGGGGCCTCTATGGCTACACCTTC.

The chain uses TRBV5-1 and TRBJ1-2; D gene ambiguous. Germline CDR1 and CDR2: SGHRS and YFSETQ. The CDR3 extends over 13 amino acids. V lost 2 bases and J lost 0, with 5 bases in between. Here the CDR3 reads CASSLRANYGYTF. Here the CDR3 DNA reads TGCGCCAGCAGCTTAAGAGCTAACTATGGCTACACCTTC.

The count of this clone is one. One end of the junction is discordant with germline, which a read error may explain. The chain carries TRBV6-5 and TRBJ2-7; 8 nucleotides line up with TRBD1. CDR3 size: 15 residues. Germline V gene lookup returns CDR1 MNHEY and CDR2 SVGAGI. This CDR3 is CASSYSGAGGGLTNF. The CDR3, as DNA: TGTGCCAGCAGTTACTCGGGGGCAGGGGGCGGTCTCACTAACTTC.

Note on this clone: The limits of the CDR3 on the DNA are not certain, so only TCRdb's listed CDR3 is given. J is TRBJ1-2 and V is TRBV6-6; TRBD1, as called in the table, went unchecked against the DNA. CDR1 and CDR2 (germline): MNHNY, SVGAGI (reference sequence). The length of the CDR3 is 15 amino acids, counting both ends. Here the CDR3 reads CASSSSDRGSDGYTF.

The J gene is TRBJ1-1, the V gene TRBV7-9; a weak D match, TRBD1 (6 bases). The germline V and J ends were trimmed by 3 bases and 2 bases, with 13 bases remaining between them. Per the germline V gene, CDR1 is SEHNR and CDR2 is FQNEAQ (reference sequence). The CDR3 covers 15 residues. CDR3 nucleotides: TGTGCCAGCAGCTTGCTCGGGGGCCGAAACACTGAAGCTTTCTTT. Protein product: CASSLLGGRNTEAFF.

This clone appeared a single time. The gene calls are TRBV7-9 and TRBJ2-1, with 10 bases matching TRBD2. J gave up 5 bases and V 6 bases, and 19 bases lay outside the gene matches. The germline gives CDR1 SEHNR, CDR2 FQNEAQ (reference sequence). The CDR3 runs 19 residues. The DNA of the CDR3 is TGTGCCAGCAGACGCAGCTTCGCCCAGGGGACTAGCGAGCACAATGAGCAGTTCTTC. Translated: CASRRSFAQGTSEHNEQFF.